The 28 T cell receptor beta chains given below trace back to one sample, sequenced in a study of shared clonotypes between healthy human individuals. The table came from immunoSEQ multiplex PCR; TCRdb's copy has only in-frame clones and leaves some out. The sample comprises fewer than 200,000 clones, 66% of which are singletons, and more than 9% rests with the top ten. Sequencing was done on a sample of memory CD4+ T cells sorted from blood. Subset here: CD45RA-negative fraction. These receptor sequences come from a man younger than 40 in good health.

The chain has TRBV28 and TRBJ1-5; TRBD1 might be the D (6 bases). The germline gives CDR1 MDHEN, CDR2 SYDVKM. V was clipped by 1 base and J by 11 bases, with 30 bases between them. CDR3 length equals 19 residues. This CDR3 is CASSLFYSVGGVKSRAQHF. In nucleotides, the CDR3 is TGTGCCAGCAGTTTATTCTATTCTGTGGGGGGCGTTAAGTCAAGGGCCCAGCATTTT.

V gene TRBV2 combines with J gene TRBJ2-1, with TRBD2 matching 7 bases. Germline V CDR1 and CDR2: SNHLY, FYNNEI. J was trimmed by 3 bases and V by 3 bases; bases with no gene match: 8. The CDR3 has 16 residues. CDR3 sequence: CASSEKGGRYYNEQFF. CDR3 coding DNA: TGTGCCAGCAGTGAGAAGGGCGGGAGATACTACAATGAGCAGTTCTTC.

The gene calls are TRBV20-1 and TRBJ2-5; D gene ambiguous. There are 8 residues in the CDR3. V gave up 6 bases and J gave up 7 bases, with 3 bases separating them. CDR1 and CDR2 (germline): DFQATT, SNEGSKA (reference sequence). DNA for the CDR3: TGCAGTGCGGGGACCCAGTACTTC. It codes for CSAGTQYF.

This clone was seen a handful of times. The rearrangement uses TRBV29-1 and TRBJ2-1; D perhaps matches TRBD2 (5 bases). Germline-derived CDR1 and CDR2 are SQVTM and ANQGSEA. CDR3 length: 13 residues. Trimming pared 4 bases from V and 8 bases from J, leaving 15 bases between. CDR3 protein: CSVAEGGQDEQFF. CDR3 in DNA: TGCAGCGTTGCCGAGGGCGGTCAGGATGAGCAGTTCTTC.

The genes are TRBV6-5 and TRBJ1-4; a possible D gene is TRBD1 (5 bases). From germline, CDR1 is MNHEY and CDR2 SVGAGI. The CDR3 is made up of 14 amino acids. Trimming left V 5 bases short and J 8 bases short, with 15 bases between. This CDR3 is CASSGYGAAEKLFF. DNA of the CDR3: TGTGCCAGCAGTGGATACGGGGCGGCGGAAAAACTGTTTTTT.

This clone was recorded many times. The same CDR3 can be traced to other DNA sequences in this sample. This chain joins TRBV2 and TRBJ1-1; D remains ambiguous. The CDR3 runs 12 residues. With 3 bases removed from V and 4 bases from J, the gap between germline ends came to 6 bases. Germline CDR1 and CDR2: SNHLY and FYNNEI. CDR3 nucleotides: TGTGCCAGCAGTGACTTAGGCACTGAAGCTTTCTTT. Its translation: CASSDLGTEAFF.

The CDR3 DNA follows: TGTGCCAGTGAATTCGGGATGGGGGGCGCCACCGGGGAGCTGTTTTTT. This sequence encodes CASEFGMGGATGELFF. The V call is TRBV7-8, the J call TRBJ2-2; the D gene could be TRBD1 or TRBD2 (6 bases each). The V and J ends lost 9 bases and 4 bases respectively, with 21 bases between them. This CDR3 has 16 residues. Germline V CDR1 and CDR2: SGHVS, FQNEAQ.

This clone turned up a few times. Other DNA sequences from this sample encode an identical CDR3 as well. This chain connects TRBV9 to TRBJ2-5; D is possibly TRBD1 (6 bases). Germline V gives CDR1 SGDLS, CDR2 YYNGEE. The CDR3 runs 15 residues. Trimming took off 0 bases at V and 1 base at J, with 10 bases between the two ends. CDR3 DNA: TGTGCCAGCAGCGTAGATGGGACACGCCAAGAGACCCAGTACTTC. Translation gives CASSVDGTRQETQYF.

The V and J genes are TRBV2 and TRBJ2-3; perhaps TRBD2 as D (6 bases). CDR3 size: 15 residues. Germline V gene lookup returns CDR1 SNHLY and CDR2 FYNNEI. The V end lost 1 base, the J end lost 1 base, and 9 bases lay between the germline ends. CDR3 region: CASSEGGTGTDTQYF. The CDR3 DNA is TGTGCCAGCAGTGAAGGCGGGACCGGCACAGATACGCAGTATTTT.

This clone came up once. The rearrangement uses TRBV15 and TRBJ2-2; TRBD1 matches 9 bases. The CDR3 is 17 residues long. V trimming: 1 base; J trimming: 7 bases; junction bases outside the gene matches: 10. Germline V CDR1 and CDR2: LNHNV, YYDKDF (reference sequence). The CDR3 DNA is TGTGCCACCAGCAGAGGGCGCGGGACAGGGAACGACGGGGAGCTGTTTTTT. It is translated as CATSRGRGTGNDGELFF.

The chain links TRBV9 to TRBJ2-1; a possible D gene is TRBD2 (5 bases). The germline V gene has CDR1 SGDLS and CDR2 YYNGEE. The CDR3 runs 16 residues. Trimming left V 4 bases short and J 3 bases short, with 17 bases between. CDR3 sequence (DNA): TGTGCCAGCAGCCCCAGATTGGGTGAGGGCTACAATGAGCAGTTCTTC. Translating it yields CASSPRLGEGYNEQFF.

For the CDR3, the DNA is TGTGCCAGCAGCTTCGAACGGCGTACCTACGAGCAGTACTTC. It yields the protein CASSFERRTYEQYF. The V gene is TRBV5-5, the J gene TRBJ2-7; D gene uncertain. Germline-derived CDR1 and CDR2 are SGHKS and YYEKEE (reference sequence). Between the trimmed V and J ends, which lost 2 bases and 2 bases, there was a span of 11 bases. The CDR3 spans 14 residues.

The chain links TRBV9 to TRBJ2-2; D call uncertain. Germline CDR1 reads SGDLS; CDR2 reads YYNGEE. CDR3 length: 13 amino acids. Between the trimmed V and J ends, which lost 5 bases and 4 bases, there was a span of 9 bases. The CDR3 DNA reads as TGTGCCAGCAGTTTCGGTAGCACCGGGGAGCTGTTTTTT. Translated, it gives CASSFGSTGELFF.

The chain uses TRBV27 and TRBJ2-1, with 8 bases identical to TRBD1. The germline gives CDR1 MNHEY, CDR2 SMNVEV (reference sequence). Trimming at V came to 5 bases and at J to 10 bases, leaving 4 bases not matched to a gene. The CDR3 loop spans 12 amino acids. CDR3 sequence reads: CASSDRGREQFF. CDR3 coding DNA: TGTGCCAGCAGTGACAGGGGCCGAGAGCAGTTCTTC.

The table lists this clone with a few counts. Other DNA sequences in this specimen translate into the identical CDR3. The chain joins TRBV5-1 to TRBJ2-1; D uncertain. The germline gives CDR1 SGHRS, CDR2 YFSETQ. CDR3 length: 12 residues. V lost 0 bases and J 7 bases, leaving 5 bases between the germline ends. CDR3 sequence (DNA): TGCGCCAGCAGCTTGGAGGGTAATGAGCAGTTCTTC. Translating gives CASSLEGNEQFF.

The chain is built from TRBV10-1 and TRBJ2-2, with a tentative D call TRBD1 (6 bases). Germline V gene lookup returns CDR1 WNHNN and CDR2 SYGVQD (reference sequence). CDR3 length: 13 amino acids. Trimming removed 8 bases at V and 6 bases at J, with 13 bases between. The CDR3 nucleotides are TGCGCCAGCCGGGACACCTACTCCGGGGAGCTGTTTTTT. Amino acid sequence: CASRDTYSGELFF.

The V and J genes are TRBV19 and TRBJ2-7; D may be TRBD2 (6 bases). Trimming pared 4 bases from V and 5 bases from J, leaving 9 bases between. The CDR3 runs to 12 residues. The V gene's germline CDR1 is LNHDA and CDR2 SQIVND (reference sequence). The CDR3 here is CASSKDYNEQYF. As DNA, the CDR3 is TGTGCCAGTAGTAAGGACTACAACGAGCAGTACTTC.

This clone has at least ten counts. V is TRBV5-4 and J is TRBJ2-2; tentative D call: TRBD1 (6 bases). The V and J ends lost 0 bases and 6 bases respectively, with 12 bases between them. The CDR3 contains 15 residues. Germline V lookup: CDR1 SGHNT, CDR2 YYREEE (reference sequence). CDR3 sequence reads: CASSLGPGDAGELFF. CDR3 sequence (DNA): TGTGCCAGCAGCTTGGGGCCAGGGGATGCCGGGGAGCTGTTTTTT.

Here the CDR3 reads CASTLQVTGELFF. DNA of the CDR3: TGTGCCAGCACCCTACAGGTCACCGGGGAGCTGTTTTTT. This chain links TRBV28 with TRBJ2-2, with D perhaps matching TRBD1 (5 bases). The V gene lost 7 bases and the J gene lost 4 bases, with 10 bases spanning the gap. This CDR3 has 13 residues. Germline CDR1 is MDHEN and CDR2 is SYDVKM.

The V call is TRBV15, the J call TRBJ2-7, with no clear D. CDR3 length equals 15 residues. Germline CDR1 and CDR2: LNHNV and YYDKDF (reference sequence). The germline V and J ends were trimmed by 2 bases and 2 bases, with 13 bases remaining between them. As DNA, the CDR3 is TGTGCCACCAGCAGATCCTTAGGCGCGGCCTACGAGCAGTACTTC. This sequence encodes CATSRSLGAAYEQYF. Together with reference TRBV15 and TRBJ2-7, the CDR3 gives the full variable domain: DAMVIQNPRYQVTQFGKPVTLSCSQTLNHNVMYWYQQKSSQAPKLLFHYYDKDFNNEADTPDNFQSRRPNTSFCFLDIRSPGLGDTAMYLCATSRSLGAAYEQYFGPGTRLTVT.

The chain links TRBV10-3 to TRBJ2-7, with a weak D call TRBD1 (7 bases). Deletions cut 8 bases from V and 13 bases from J, with 24 bases between. Germline loops: CDR1 ENHRY, CDR2 SYGVKD. The CDR3 length is 13 residues. CDR3 protein: CAISWDRGEVQYF. For the CDR3, the DNA is TGTGCCATCTCCTGGGACAGAGGGGAGGTTCAATACTTC.

The chain couples TRBV18 to TRBJ2-2; possibly TRBD1 or TRBD2 for D (6 bases each). The V end was cut by 0 bases, the J end by 4 bases, with 12 bases between. CDR3 length equals 16 residues. Germline CDR1 reads KGHSH; CDR2 reads LQKENI. The CDR3 region has the DNA TGTGCCAGCTCACCACCGTTTCCGGGGGCCACCGGGGAGCTGTTTTTT. It yields the protein CASSPPFPGATGELFF. Looking up the rest from reference TRBV18 and TRBJ2-2 gives the full variable domain: NAGVMQNPRHLVRRRGQEARLRCSPMKGHSHVYWYRQLPEEGLKFMVYLQKENIIDESGMPKERFSAEFPKEGPSILRIQQVVRGDSAAYFCASSPPFPGATGELFFGEGSRLTVL.

This clone was observed a single time. It may be a read error: a sequence one base away is much more abundant. The chain joins TRBV28 to TRBJ2-7; D is undetermined. V lost 6 bases to trimming and J lost 0 bases, with 6 bases between them. Germline V gene data show CDR1 as MDHEN and CDR2 as SYDVKM. This CDR3 contains 12 residues. The CDR3 nucleotides are TGTGCCAGCAGCTCCAACTCCTACGAGCAGTACTTC. It translates to CASSSNSYEQYF.

V is TRBV15 and J is TRBJ2-1; 10 positions match TRBD1. Germline V lookup: CDR1 LNHNV, CDR2 YYDKDF (reference sequence). CDR3 length: 17 residues. J was trimmed by 4 bases and V by 1 base; bases with no gene match: 7. The CDR3 DNA reads TGTGCCACCAGCAGAGGGATTCGGGACAGGGGATACAATGAGCAGTTCTTC. It codes for CATSRGIRDRGYNEQFF.

The gene calls are TRBV5-4 and TRBJ1-2; perhaps TRBD1 as D (5 bases). Germline CDR1 reads SGHNT; CDR2 reads YYREEE (reference sequence). CDR3 length: 14 residues. Trimming removed 5 bases at V and 4 bases at J, with 15 bases between. The CDR3 DNA reads as TGTGCCAGCAGGTTTCAGGGAGTTGGCTATGGCTACACCTTC. As protein: CASRFQGVGYGYTF.

This clone has just a few counts. CDR3 region: CASSYSPGSYNEQFF. DNA for the CDR3: TGTGCCAGCAGTTACTCGCCTGGCTCCTACAATGAGCAGTTCTTC. The chain couples TRBV6-5 to TRBJ2-1; D is uncertain. The V end was cut by 0 bases, the J end by 0 bases, with 6 bases between. The CDR3 is 15 amino acids. Germline values: CDR1 MNHEY, CDR2 SVGAGI.

The rearrangement joins TRBV28 to TRBJ2-7, with 10 bases that match TRBD2. This CDR3 is built from 17 residues. The V gene's germline CDR1 is MDHEN and CDR2 SYDVKM. Trimming at V came to 5 bases and at J to 7 bases, leaving 17 bases not matched to a gene. CDR3 residues: CASSPSLPGLAIGEQYF. In DNA, the CDR3 is TGTGCCAGCAGTCCGAGCTTACCGGGACTAGCGATAGGAGAGCAGTACTTC.

This clone was picked up one time. The chain carries TRBV7-3 and TRBJ2-3; the D gene is possibly TRBD2 (6 bases). Trimming cost V 1 base and J 0 bases, with 8 bases left between them. Germline V CDR1 and CDR2: SGHTA, FQGTGA. This CDR3 is 15 amino acids long. In DNA, the CDR3 is TGTGCCAGCAGCTTAAGAGGAGGGAGCACAGATACGCAGTATTTT. Translating it yields CASSLRGGSTDTQYF.